This entry lists 14 T cell receptor beta chains sequenced from one sample in a study of regulatory T cells in long-lasting Graves disease. Arm-PCR of CDR3 regions with iRepertoire HTBI primers generated TCR beta libraries. TCRdb redid the calling of the multiplex PCR reads with MiXCR, one entry per CDR3 protein. The sample lists approximately 360,000 distinct CDR3 sequences; roughly 25% were seen once. Time point noted: persistent/refractory GD, antithyroid drugs over 5 years with positive TRAb. Generation of the TCR library employed RNA extracted from PBMCs. The sample was peripheral blood mononuclear cells (PBMCs), taken when the disease was refractory, from a patient treated with antithyroid drugs. All receptors derive from a woman aged 40 to 55 with Graves disease.

This clonotype was seen ten or more times. J is TRBJ2-2 and V is TRBV28; 10 bases fit TRBD1. CDR3 size: 17 residues. The junction had 12 bases not matched to a gene; V was cut back by 4 bases and J by 7 bases. The germline CDR1 and CDR2 sequences are MDHEN and SYDVKM. Here the CDR3 DNA reads TGTGCCAGCAGTTCCACGAGACAGGGGGCGAGTATCGGGGAGCTGTTTTTT. Residues: CASSSTRQGASIGELFF.

The rearrangement joins TRBV13 to TRBJ2-3; D gene ambiguous. Germline V gene data show CDR1 as PRHDT and CDR2 as FYEKMQ (reference sequence). The CDR3 is 12 amino acids. V lost 8 bases and J lost 2, with 8 bases in between. Written as DNA, the CDR3 is TGTGCCAGCCAGCAGGACACAGATACGCAGTATTTT. Protein sequence: CASQQDTDTQYF.

This clonotype was recorded many times. The V gene is TRBV11-3, the J gene TRBJ2-5; 7 nucleotides align to TRBD1. The germline CDR1 and CDR2 sequences are SGHNT and YENEEA. CDR3 length: 13 residues. V gave up 5 bases and J gave up 3 bases; unmatched junction bases: 3. CDR3 region: CASSPDREETQYF. The CDR3 DNA reads TGTGCCAGCAGCCCAGACAGGGAAGAGACCCAGTACTTC.

This clonotype has ten or more counts. The rearrangement links TRBV20-1 to TRBJ2-1; D unresolved. Germline V gives CDR1 DFQATT, CDR2 SNEGSKA (reference sequence). The CDR3 has 11 residues. V lost 6 bases to trimming and J lost 4 bases, with 7 bases between them. The CDR3 region is CSAQTYNEQFF. In DNA form, the CDR3 reads TGCAGTGCACAAACATACAATGAGCAGTTCTTC.

This clonotype has only a few counts. The rearrangement links TRBV15 to TRBJ2-4, with D uncertain. Germline-derived CDR1 and CDR2 are LNHNV and YYDKDF (reference sequence). V was shortened by 0 bases and J by 11 bases, with 11 bases between the two germline ends. This CDR3 contains 13 residues. The DNA of the CDR3 is TGTGCCACCAGCAGAGATCGTTCTCCTCTTCAGTACTTC. This codes for CATSRDRSPLQYF.

This clonotype was observed a handful of times. V and J are TRBV20-1 and TRBJ1-1, with D possibly matching TRBD1 (5 bases). This CDR3 has 18 residues. The V end was cut by 0 bases, the J end by 3 bases, with 23 bases between. Germline V gene sequence: CDR1 DFQATT, CDR2 SNEGSKA (reference sequence). CDR3 nucleotide sequence: TGCAGTGCTAGAGATCCCCATCGGGCGAGGGGCCGGGACACTGAAGCTTTCTTT. As protein: CSARDPHRARGRDTEAFF.

At least ten counts were recorded for this clonotype. CDR3 loop: CASSVSGTYEQYF. As DNA, the CDR3 is TGTGCCAGCAGTGTCAGCGGGACCTACGAGCAGTACTTC. The chain uses TRBV25-1 and TRBJ2-7; 7 nucleotides align to TRBD2. CDR1 and CDR2 (germline): MGHDK, SYGVNS. V trimming: 4 bases; J trimming: 2 bases; junction bases outside the gene matches: 2. This CDR3 comprises 13 residues.

This clonotype was detected once. The V gene is TRBV28, the J gene TRBJ1-2; the D is unclear. The CDR3 totals 12 residues. The V gene lost 5 bases and the J gene lost 4 bases, with 8 bases spanning the gap. Germline V gene lookup returns CDR1 MDHEN and CDR2 SYDVKM. In DNA form, the CDR3 reads TGTGCCAGCAGTCCCAGCAGCTATGGCTACACCTTC. Translation gives CASSPSSYGYTF.

This chain joins TRBV28 and TRBJ1-1, with D perhaps TRBD1 (6 bases). From germline, CDR1 is MDHEN and CDR2 SYDVKM. Trimming stripped 5 bases from V and 12 bases from J, with 16 bases between. The CDR3 runs 12 residues. CDR3 DNA: TGTGCCAGCAGTCCCCCACAGGGTATAACTTTCTTT. Translated, it gives CASSPPQGITFF.

This clonotype was detected a few times. J is TRBJ1-1 and V is TRBV27; no definite D call. This CDR3 comprises 16 residues. V gave up 1 base and J gave up 0 bases, with 12 bases separating them. The germline CDR1 and CDR2 sequences are MNHEY and SMNVEV (reference sequence). CDR3 sequence: CASSLFGPIMNTEAFF. The DNA for the CDR3 is TGTGCCAGCAGTTTATTTGGACCTATAATGAACACTGAAGCTTTCTTT.

The chain is built from TRBV19 and TRBJ2-7; D perhaps matches TRBD1 (7 bases). V dropped 4 bases and J dropped 3 bases, with 22 bases sitting between them. This CDR3 spans 17 amino acids. Looked up from germline, CDR1 is LNHDA and CDR2 is SQIVND (reference sequence). CDR3 sequence (DNA): TGTGCCAGTAGTAAAGGTGCAGGGGGGTTCTTCTTCTACGAGCAGTACTTC. It specifies CASSKGAGGFFFYEQYF.

This clonotype was detected ten times or more. The V gene is TRBV20-1, the J gene TRBJ1-1, with no clear D. CDR1 and CDR2 from the germline V gene are DFQATT and SNEGSKA (reference sequence). This CDR3 has 11 residues. Deletions cut 4 bases from V and 9 bases from J, with 12 bases between. The CDR3 sequence: CSATPGPKAFF. CDR3 in DNA: TGCAGTGCTACCCCAGGTCCGAAAGCTTTCTTT.

This clonotype showed up many times. The junction and the germline gene differ at one end; a read error may be behind it. The gene calls are TRBV6-1 and TRBJ1-6; the D is unclear. The germline V gene has CDR1 MNHNS and CDR2 SASEGT. The CDR3 is 15 residues long. The CDR3 DNA reads TGTGCCAGCAGCGAAGGACCGCCTGGAAATTCACCCCTCCACTTT. Protein product: CASSEGPPGNSPLHF.

There are many counts of this clonotype. The chain couples TRBV7-8 to TRBJ1-1; D remains unclear. V lost 3 bases and J lost 12, with 17 bases in between. This CDR3 has 13 amino acids. CDR1 SGHVS and CDR2 FQNEAQ come from the germline V gene. CDR3 nucleotide sequence: TGTGCCAGCAGCTTCTTCGAGTCGGGGAACACTTTCTTT. Protein sequence: CASSFFESGNTFF.